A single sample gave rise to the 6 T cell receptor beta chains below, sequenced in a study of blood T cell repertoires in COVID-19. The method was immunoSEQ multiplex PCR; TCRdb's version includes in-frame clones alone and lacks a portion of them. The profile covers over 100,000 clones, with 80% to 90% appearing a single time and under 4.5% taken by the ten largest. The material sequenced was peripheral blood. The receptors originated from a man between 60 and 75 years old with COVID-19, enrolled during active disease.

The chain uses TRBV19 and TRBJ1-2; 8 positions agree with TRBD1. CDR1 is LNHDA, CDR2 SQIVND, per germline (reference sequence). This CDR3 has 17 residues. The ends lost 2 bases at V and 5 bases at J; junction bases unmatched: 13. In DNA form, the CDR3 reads TGTGCCAGTAGTATAACGGGACAGGAGCCTTCTCAGTATGGCTACACCTTC. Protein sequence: CASSITGQEPSQYGYTF. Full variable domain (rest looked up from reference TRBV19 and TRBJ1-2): DGGITQSPKYLFRKEGQNVTLSCEQNLNHDAMYWYRQDPGQGLRLIYYSQIVNDFQKGDIAEGYSVSREKKESFPLTVTSAQKNPTAFYLCASSITGQEPSQYGYTFGSGTRLTVV.

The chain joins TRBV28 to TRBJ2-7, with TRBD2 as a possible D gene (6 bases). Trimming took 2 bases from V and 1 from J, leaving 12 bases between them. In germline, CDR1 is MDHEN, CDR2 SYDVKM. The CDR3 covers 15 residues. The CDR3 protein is CASSLLLAGSYEQYF. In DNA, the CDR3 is TGTGCCAGCAGTTTACTCTTGGCGGGATCCTACGAGCAGTACTTC.

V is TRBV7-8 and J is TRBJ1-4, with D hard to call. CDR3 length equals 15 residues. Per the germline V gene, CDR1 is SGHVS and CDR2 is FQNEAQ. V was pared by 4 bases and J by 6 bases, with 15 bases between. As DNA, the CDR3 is TGTGCCAGCAGCTCTAAAACGGAGATCCATGAAAAACTGTTTTTT. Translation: CASSSKTEIHEKLFF.

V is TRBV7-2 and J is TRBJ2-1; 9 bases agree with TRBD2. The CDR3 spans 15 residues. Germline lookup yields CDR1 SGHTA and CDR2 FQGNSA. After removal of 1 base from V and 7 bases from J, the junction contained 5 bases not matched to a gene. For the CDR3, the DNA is TGTGCCAGCAGCTTAGGGCTAGCGGGATGGAATGAGCAGTTCTTC. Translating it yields CASSLGLAGWNEQFF.

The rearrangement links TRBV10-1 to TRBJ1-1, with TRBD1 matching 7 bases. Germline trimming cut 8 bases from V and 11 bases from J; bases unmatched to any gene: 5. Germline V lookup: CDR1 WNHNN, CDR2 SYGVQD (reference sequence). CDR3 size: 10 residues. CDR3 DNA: TGCGCCAGCGAGAGGGGGCGGGCTTTCTTT. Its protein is CASERGRAFF.

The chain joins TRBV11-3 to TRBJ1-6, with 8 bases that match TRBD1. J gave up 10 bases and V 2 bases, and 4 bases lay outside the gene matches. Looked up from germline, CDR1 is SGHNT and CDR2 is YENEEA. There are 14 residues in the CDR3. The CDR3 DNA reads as TGTGCCAGCAGCTTACGGACAGGGAACTCACCCCTCCACTTT. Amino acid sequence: CASSLRTGNSPLHF.